This T cell receptor beta chain was sequenced for a study of blood T cell repertoires in COVID-19. Study information: Sources were T cells, B-cell-depleted T cells, or PBMCs; the material itself was cDNA or gDNA.

TCRdb's copy holds only in-frame clones and misses some; the assay was immunoSEQ multiplex PCR. The data show about 190,000 clones, 70% to 80% seen once. The CDR3 covers 14 residues. Germline CDR1 is SGHRS and CDR2 is YFSETQ. J lost 3 bases, V lost 0 bases, and 2 bases had no gene match. The chain couples TRBV5-1 to TRBJ1-2, with TRBD1 matching over 7 bases. The receptor comes from a woman between 45 and 60 years old with acute or convalescent COVID-19. The specimen was peripheral blood. The CDR3: CASSLETGYYGYTF. CDR3 coding DNA: TGCGCCAGCAGCTTGGAGACAGGGTACTATGGCTACACCTTC.